This TCR beta chain is drawn from a study of blood T cells in healthy people across ages. Germline values: CDR1 SGHTA, CDR2 FQGNSA. The J segment lost 7 bases and the V segment lost 5 bases, leaving 21 bases of the junction unmatched. The CDR3 is made up of 19 amino acids. Healthy Caucasian individuals from Russia aged about 6 to 100 were enrolled as donors. Peripheral blood samples of 9 to 10 milliliters were drawn from each donor. Alongside a J-beta primer mix, a sample-barcoded 5' primer served in a second PCR lasting about 6 to 12 cycles. TCRdb redid the calling of the 5' RACE reads with MiXCR, one entry per CDR3 protein. The sample includes some 1.5 million distinct CDR3 sequences, 35% to 45% of them seen just once.

This chain connects TRBV7-2 to TRBJ2-7, with 12 bases fitting TRBD2. The source is a woman under 30 in good health. Sequencing was done on a sample of blood. This CDR3 is CASSPPSLAGGLILNEQYF. CDR3 nucleotides: TGTGCCAGCAGCCCTCCTTCTCTAGCGGGAGGGCTCATTCTCAATGAGCAGTACTTC.